The rows below give T cell receptor beta chains drawn from one sample of a study of blood T cell repertoires in COVID-19. TCRdb's table, derived via immunoSEQ multiplex PCR, lists solely in-frame clones and lacks some. This sample carries 200,000 to 300,000 clones, about 85% of them seen once, and the ten largest clones take approximately 3.7%. Sequencing was carried out using peripheral blood. Every receptor here comes from a man between 60 and 75 years old who had recovered from COVID-19. Each CDR3 is given with its conserved first and last residue. Each record gives: D gene, J gene, V gene, clone size, CDR3 DNA, CDR3 protein. A D gene is named only where the DNA matches it firmly. Size tells how often a clone was seen (once, few, many) or the class of an expanded clone, and some rows leave it out.

TRBD1 | TRBJ2-1 | TRBV7-6 | - | TGTGCCAGCAGCCTCCGGCGACAGGGGGGCTACAATGAGCAGTTCTTC | CASSLRRQGGYNEQFF
- | TRBJ1-1 | TRBV7-3 | - | TGTGCCAGCAGCTTAACAGGGGGGAACACTGAAGCTTTCTTT | CASSLTGGNTEAFF
- | TRBJ2-1 | TRBV28 | - | TGTGCCAGCAGTTTCGTCCACAGCTCCTACAATGAGCAGTTCTTC | CASSFVHSSYNEQFF
TRBD1 | TRBJ1-1 | TRBV3-1/TRBV3-2 | - | TGTGCCAGCAGGGACAGGGTGATCACTGAAGCTTTCTTT | CASRDRVITEAFF
TRBD1 | TRBJ1-1 | TRBV7-9 | - | TGTGCCAGCAGCCGAGGGACAGGGGTGAACACTGAAGCTTTCTTT | CASSRGTGVNTEAFF
- | TRBJ2-3 | TRBV21-1 | - | TGTGCCAGCAGCAAAGAAAGGGGGCCCCAAGATACGCAGTATTTT | CASSKERGPQDTQYF
- | TRBJ2-1 | TRBV19 | few | TGTGCCAGTAGTATTATCAGGATGCTCTCCTACAATGAGCAGTTCTTC | CASSIIRMLSYNEQFF
- | TRBJ1-2 | TRBV11-1 | - | TGTGCCAGCAGCTGGGGGCCTTCCTATGGCTACACCTTC | CASSWGPSYGYTF
TRBD1 | TRBJ1-1 | TRBV29-1 | once | TGCAGCGCAACGAACGTGGTCGGGGGACAGGCTTTCTTT | CSATNVVGGQAFF
- | TRBJ2-7 | TRBV6-6 | - | TGTGCCAGCAGCCCCCGGCGGGGCCCCCCCTACGAGCAGTACTTC | CASSPRRGPPYEQYF
TRBD1 | TRBJ2-7 | TRBV7-3 | - | TGTGCCAGCAGCAAGGGACAGGACTACGAGCAGTACTTC | CASSKGQDYEQYF
TRBD2 | TRBJ2-4 | TRBV5-8 | - | TGTGCCAGCAGCTTGGCCGGGCGGGGGAGAGCCAAAAACATTCAGTACTTC | CASSLAGRGRAKNIQYF
TRBD1 | TRBJ1-1 | TRBV19 | - | TGTGCCAGTTTAGGCAGGGGGATTTCTTCTGAAGCTTTCTTT | CASLGRGISSEAFF
- | TRBJ2-3 | TRBV5-1 | - | TGCGCCAGCAGCTTGGCCGATAGAGGGATCGGTACGGATACGCAGTATTTT | CASSLADRGIGTDTQYF
TRBD1 | TRBJ2-7 | TRBV19 | - | TGTGCCAGTAGTGTGGGGACAGCTCACTACGAGCAGTACTTC | CASSVGTAHYEQYF
TRBD1 | TRBJ1-2 | TRBV5-1 | - | TGCGCCAGCAGCCTGGGCCGGGACAGGGTCTCTCGCTACACCTTC | CASSLGRDRVSRYTF
- | TRBJ2-3 | TRBV5-1 | - | TGCGCCAGCAGCCTGCCTAGGACCGCGGGTACAGATACGCAGTATTTT | CASSLPRTAGTDTQYF
- | TRBJ1-5 | TRBV19 | - | TGTGCCAGTAGTGTGGGCAGTCAGCCCCAGCATTTT | CASSVGSQPQHF
TRBD1 | TRBJ1-5 | TRBV7-2 | - | TGTGCCAGCAGCGCCTGGACAGGGGGCGGCAATCAGCCCCAGCATTTT | CASSAWTGGGNQPQHF
- | TRBJ2-7 | TRBV7-9 | once | TGTGCCAGCAGCCGGTCCGGACAGTTAATGGAGCAGTACTTC | CASSRSGQLMEQYF
- | TRBJ1-2 | TRBV27 | - | TGTGCCAGCAGTTTTGGCAGGCAAAATGCTAACTATGGCTACACCTTC | CASSFGRQNANYGYTF
TRBD1 | TRBJ2-7 | TRBV4-2 | - | TGTGCCAGCAGCCAAGGGGCAGGGGGTTCCTACGAGCAGTACTTC | CASSQGAGGSYEQYF
- | TRBJ1-2 | TRBV5-3 | - | TGTGCCAGAAGCTTGGGACAGCCGTATGGCTACACCTTC | CARSLGQPYGYTF
- | TRBJ1-1 | TRBV19 | once | TGTGCCAGTAGTAACGGGGATTGGGACACTGAAGCTTTCTTT | CASSNGDWDTEAFF
TRBD1 | TRBJ1-2 | TRBV6-5 | - | TGTGCCAGCAGTTACTGGACAGGGGTCCCCCTTCGTGGCTACACCTTC | CASSYWTGVPLRGYTF
TRBD1 | TRBJ2-2 | TRBV7-6 | - | TGTGCCAGCAGCTTAGCCGGGACAGGGGGATTCGGGGAGCTGTTTTTT | CASSLAGTGGFGELFF
TRBD1 | TRBJ1-1 | TRBV5-1 | - | TGCGCCAGCAGCTCCATCCCGGGACAGGGAACTGAAGCTTTCTTT | CASSSIPGQGTEAFF
- | TRBJ1-2 | TRBV15 | - | TGTGCCACCAGCAGGGGATGGACAGAAGCTAACTATGGCTACACCTTC | CATSRGWTEANYGYTF
- | TRBJ1-1 | TRBV6-5 | - | TGTGCCACACAAGAAAGAACTAGGGCTTTCTTT | CATQERTRAFF
TRBD2 | TRBJ2-2 | TRBV9 | - | TGTGCCAGCAGGGAGCGGGGGCCTGGCGGGGAGCTGTTTTTT | CASRERGPGGELFF
TRBD2 | TRBJ2-7 | TRBV11-2 | - | TGTGCCAGCAGCTCTCAGCCGGGGGGTAGGGAGCAGTACTTC | CASSSQPGGREQYF
- | TRBJ2-3 | TRBV5-8 | - | TGTGCCATTAAAAACGGGAAAGACGGGAACACAGATACGCAGTATTTT | CAIKNGKDGNTDTQYF
- | TRBJ1-1 | TRBV6-6 | - | TGTGCCAGCAAATTGCAGGCGAGTCGGGGCACTGAAGCTTTCTTT | CASKLQASRGTEAFF
TRBD2 | TRBJ2-3 | TRBV6-2/TRBV6-3 | - | TGTGCCAGCAGTTACGGACTAGCGGGGATTCATACGCAGTATTTT | CASSYGLAGIHTQYF
TRBD2 | TRBJ2-1 | TRBV6-6 | - | TGTGCCAGCAGTTTTGTAGCGGGGGGTGGAAGCAATGAGCAGTTCTTC | CASSFVAGGGSNEQFF
- | TRBJ2-7 | TRBV6-2/TRBV6-3 | - | TGTGCCAGCAGTTACTCGGCGGGACTCGCCTCCGAGCAGTACTTC | CASSYSAGLASEQYF
TRBD2 | TRBJ2-5 | TRBV3-1/TRBV3-2 | - | TGTGCCAGCAGCCAAGGGGGACTAGCGGGGGCACTGGGGGAGACCCAGTACTTC | CASSQGGLAGALGETQYF
TRBD1 | TRBJ1-1 | TRBV7-3 | - | TGTGCCAGCAGCCAATTAGGGACAGGGAGCACTGAAGCTTTCTTT | CASSQLGTGSTEAFF
- | TRBJ1-5 | TRBV27 | - | TGTGCCAGCAGTTTATTCAACACCGGGCAGCCCCAGCATTTT | CASSLFNTGQPQHF
- | TRBJ1-1 | TRBV25-1 | - | TGTGCCAGCACCTCCTGGGGGGGCGCGACTGAAGCTTTCTTT | CASTSWGGATEAFF
- | TRBJ1-2 | TRBV5-8 | - | TGTGCCAGCAGCATAATCCGGGACAATGTTGGCTACACCTTC | CASSIIRDNVGYTF
TRBD2 | TRBJ2-3 | TRBV4-2 | - | TGTGCCAGCAGCCAAGCGGCGGGGGGATCCACAGATACGCAGTATTTT | CASSQAAGGSTDTQYF
TRBD2 | TRBJ2-3 | TRBV11-3 | - | TGTGCCAGCTCGTCGGGCGGGGGGAGCACAGATACGCAGTATTTT | CASSSGGGSTDTQYF
TRBD2 | TRBJ2-5 | TRBV7-6 | - | TGTGCCAGCAGCTTAGTCGGGGGGGCCCAAGAGACCCAGTACTTC | CASSLVGGAQETQYF
- | TRBJ2-2 | TRBV24-1 | - | TGTGCCACCAGTGTCCAGGGATTAAACACCGGGGAGCTGTTTTTT | CATSVQGLNTGELFF
TRBD1 | TRBJ2-7 | TRBV3-1/TRBV3-2 | - | TGTGCCAGCAGCCGTAAGGACAGGGCCTACTTC | CASSRKDRAYF
TRBD1 | TRBJ2-6 | TRBV19 | - | TGTGCCAGTAGATCGCTAGGGACAGGGGCCACTGGAGGGGCCAACGTCCTGACTTTC | CASRSLGTGATGGANVLTF
- | TRBJ2-7 | TRBV7-8 | - | TGTGCCAGCAGCTTAGTGGGCCAGGGAACCTACGAGCAGTACTTC | CASSLVGQGTYEQYF
- | TRBJ1-5 | TRBV5-5 | - | TGTGCCAGCAGCTTGGAAGCAGGGAAGGGCCAGCCCCAGCATTTT | CASSLEAGKGQPQHF
- | TRBJ2-5 | TRBV29-1 | once | TGCAGCGCGCGGGACAGCAGTATCCAGTACTTC | CSARDSSIQYF
- | TRBJ2-5 | TRBV12-2 | - | TGTGCAAGTCGCCCGTGGGCCCCCCGTCAAGAGACCCAGTACTTC | CASRPWAPRQETQYF
- | TRBJ1-2 | TRBV3-1/TRBV3-2 | - | TGTGCCAGCAGCCCCGACGGGGGACTGATATATGGCTACACCTTC | CASSPDGGLIYGYTF
TRBD1 | TRBJ1-5 | TRBV25-1 | - | TGTGCCAGCCGGGACAGGGATGGTCAGCCCCAGCATTTT | CASRDRDGQPQHF
TRBD1 | TRBJ2-7 | TRBV6-5 | - | TGTGCCAGCAGTTACTCGGGGACAGGGCCCTACGAGCAGTACTTC | CASSYSGTGPYEQYF